This T cell receptor beta chain was retrieved from a study of blood T cells in healthy people across ages. Broader study findings: Versus aged donors, long-lived donors had higher diversity and more naive CD4+ cells.

Trimming cost V 1 base and J 5 bases; bases outside gene matches: 5. Germline V gene sequence: CDR1 SGHTA, CDR2 FQGNSA. This CDR3 comprises 15 residues. At least 5.5 micrograms of total RNA were extracted per sample. A second PCR, run for roughly 6 to 11 cycles, used a sample-barcoded 5' primer plus a J-beta primer mix. Unique molecular identifiers of 12 random nucleotides labeled each cDNA. TCRdb analysed the 5' RACE reads with MiXCR anew, one entry per CDR3 protein. The sample shows roughly 800,000 distinct CDR3 sequences, about 62% of them seen only once. About this clonotype: Its specificity is unknown.

The receptor was isolated from a man aged 30 to 39 in good health. J is TRBJ1-5 and V is TRBV7-2; 7 positions agree with TRBD1. Sequenced: blood. This CDR3 reads CASSLVAGGHQPQHF. DNA for the CDR3: TGTGCCAGCAGCTTAGTCGCAGGGGGGCATCAGCCCCAGCATTTT.